These 31 T cell receptor beta chains share one sample of origin, sequenced in a study of shared clonotypes between healthy human individuals. Libraries were prepared by immunoSEQ multiplex PCR; TCRdb keeps only in-frame clonotypes and omits some of them. The sample yields a few million clones, about 90% seen once. Specimen: naive CD4+ T cells from PBMCs. Indicated subset: CD45RA+ positively selected. These receptors were collected from a man between 18 and 35 years old in good health. Some clones in this sample may be carry-over from other donors' samples.

This clone came up once. The chain joins TRBV6-6 to TRBJ2-3; D is unresolved. Germline CDR1 MNHNY, CDR2 SVGAGI (reference sequence). The V and J ends lost 6 bases and 4 bases respectively, with 11 bases between them. The CDR3 spans 13 residues. The CDR3 DNA reads TGTGCCAGCAGCCCAGGACGGGCAGATACGCAGTATTTT. Residues: CASSPGRADTQYF.

The rearrangement uses TRBV28 and TRBJ2-1; unclear D gene. Germline loops: CDR1 MDHEN, CDR2 SYDVKM. V was clipped by 7 bases and J by 3 bases, with 16 bases between them. The CDR3 spans 15 residues. The CDR3 DNA is TGTGCCAGCACCCTAGGGAATAGCTTCTACAATGAGCAGTTCTTC. It translates to CASTLGNSFYNEQFF.

About this clone: Other DNA sequences in this specimen translate into the identical CDR3. The rearrangement joins TRBV18 to TRBJ2-7; 9 bases match TRBD1. The CDR3 is 13 amino acids. The V gene's germline CDR1 is KGHSH and CDR2 LQKENI. Trimming took 3 bases from V and 6 from J; bases not matched to a gene: 3. In DNA form, the CDR3 reads TGTGCCAGCTCACCCCCGGGACAGGGCGAGCAGTACTTC. It encodes CASSPPGQGEQYF.

This clone has only a few counts. J is TRBJ2-1 and V is TRBV7-3; TRBD2 aligns across 9 bases. The CDR3 sequence is 19 residues long. Trimming took 3 bases from V and 5 from J; bases not matched to a gene: 17. The germline V gene has CDR1 SGHTA and CDR2 FQGTGA. CDR3 amino acids: CASSLVPLRAGGPHNEQFF. The CDR3 DNA reads TGTGCCAGCAGCTTGGTCCCGCTAAGAGCGGGAGGACCCCACAATGAGCAGTTCTTC.

The gene calls are TRBV5-1 and TRBJ2-7; D possibly corresponds to TRBD1 (6 bases). Germline V gives CDR1 SGHRS, CDR2 YFSETQ. Trimming removed 4 bases from V and 3 bases from J, with 17 bases in between. This CDR3 has 15 amino acids. This CDR3 is CASSATGPGLYEQYF. The DNA for the CDR3 is TGCGCCAGCAGCGCGACAGGCCCGGGGCTCTACGAGCAGTACTTC.

This clone came up a few times. The CDR3: CASSQGTGQFF. As DNA, the CDR3 is TGTGCCAGCAGTCAAGGGACGGGGCAGTTCTTC. This chain uses TRBV6-6 with TRBJ2-1; D is perhaps TRBD1 or TRBD2 (5 bases each). Trimming removed 5 bases at V and 12 bases at J, with 11 bases between. CDR1 is MNHNY and CDR2 is SVGAGI in the germline V gene (reference sequence). CDR3 size: 11 residues.

This sequence joins TRBV28 and TRBJ1-4, with TRBD1 matching 8 bases. Trimming cost V 4 bases and J 4 bases; bases outside gene matches: 5. There are 15 residues in the CDR3. The germline V gene encodes CDR1 MDHEN and CDR2 SYDVKM. In DNA, the CDR3 is TGTGCCAGCAGTTCAGGGGGCGTGAATAATGAAAAACTGTTTTTT. Residues: CASSSGGVNNEKLFF.

The chain links TRBV5-6 to TRBJ1-2, with D perhaps TRBD1 (5 bases). V lost 0 bases and J 4 bases, leaving 13 bases between the germline ends. The CDR3 sequence is 15 residues long. Germline assignment: CDR1 SGHDT and CDR2 YYEEEE. CDR3 coding DNA: TGTGCCAGCAGCTTGGGTCCCGGGGGTAGCTATGGCTACACCTTC. This codes for CASSLGPGGSYGYTF.

The chain is built from TRBV30 and TRBJ2-2, with 9 positions matching TRBD1. The germline V gene encodes CDR1 GTSNPN and CDR2 SVGIG (reference sequence). With V trimmed by 1 base and J by 3 bases, 6 bases remained unmatched. The CDR3 totals 16 residues. The CDR3 region has the DNA TGTGCCTGGAGTGCTGGTACAGGGGGCTACACCGGGGAGCTGTTTTTT. It translates to CAWSAGTGGYTGELFF.

The chain couples TRBV18 to TRBJ2-7; D assignment may be TRBD1 or TRBD2 (5 bases each). Germline-derived CDR1 and CDR2 are KGHSH and LQKENI. Trimming shortened V by 3 bases and J by 2 bases, and 17 bases separated the two germline ends. This CDR3 has 16 residues. Here the CDR3 DNA reads TGTGCCAGCTCACCCCCCCTAAGGGGAGTACCCTACGAGCAGTACTTC. This encodes CASSPPLRGVPYEQYF.

This clone was seen more than once but under ten times. V is TRBV5-1 and J is TRBJ1-2; tentatively, D is TRBD1 (6 bases). The length of the CDR3 is 12 residues. Germline lookup yields CDR1 SGHRS and CDR2 YFSETQ. V was cut by 0 bases and J by 7 bases, with 7 bases left in between. This CDR3 reads CASSLDRVGYTF. CDR3 sequence (DNA): TGCGCCAGCAGCTTGGACAGGGTTGGCTACACCTTC. Combining the CDR3 with reference TRBV5-1 and TRBJ1-2 gives the whole variable domain KAGVTQTPRYLIKTRGQQVTLSCSPISGHRSVSWYQQTPGQGLQFLFEYFSETQRNKGNFPGRFSGRQFSNSRSEMNVSTLELGDSALYLCASSLDRVGYTFGSGTRLTVV.

This clone appeared a single time. This chain uses TRBV30 with TRBJ2-7; D not certain. The V and J ends lost 3 bases and 0 bases respectively, with 6 bases between them. Looked up from germline, CDR1 is GTSNPN and CDR2 is SVGIG (reference sequence). The CDR3 sequence is 12 residues long. This CDR3 reads CAWSANSYEQYF. For the CDR3, the DNA is TGTGCCTGGAGCGCGAACTCCTACGAGCAGTACTTC.

The chain is built from TRBV4-2 and TRBJ1-5; D is unclear. The germline gives CDR1 LGHNA, CDR2 YNFKEQ. This CDR3 has 15 residues. With 4 bases removed from V and 5 bases from J, the gap between germline ends came to 15 bases. Here the CDR3 reads CASSPYYLRDQPQHF. CDR3 DNA sequence: TGTGCCAGCAGCCCCTACTATTTGAGGGATCAGCCCCAGCATTTT.

This chain uses TRBV30 with TRBJ2-5; 7 bases fit TRBD1. Germline V CDR1 and CDR2: GTSNPN, SVGIG (reference sequence). J gave up 6 bases and V 0 bases, and 4 bases lay outside the gene matches. CDR3 length equals 13 residues. CDR3 region: CAWSVAGGQTQYF. CDR3 bases: TGTGCCTGGAGTGTCGCAGGGGGACAGACCCAGTACTTC.

CDR3 sequence (DNA): TGTGCCAGCAGCTTCGACAGGGGTAACACCATATATTTT. It encodes CASSFDRGNTIYF. The chain uses TRBV6-1 and TRBJ1-3; 8 nucleotides align to TRBD1. In germline, CDR1 is MNHNS, CDR2 SASEGT. The V gene end was trimmed by 6 bases and the J gene end by 7 bases; junction bases not matched to a gene: 5. This CDR3 is built from 13 residues.

J is TRBJ1-4 and V is TRBV5-1, with D unclear. The CDR3 length is 13 residues. Germline V gene lookup returns CDR1 SGHRS and CDR2 YFSETQ. V was clipped by 5 bases and J by 8 bases, with 13 bases between them. This CDR3 is CASRSGVDEKLFF. The CDR3 bases are TGCGCCAGCAGATCTGGGGTGGACGAAAAACTGTTTTTT. Full variable domain (outside the CDR3, taken from reference TRBV5-1 and TRBJ1-4): KAGVTQTPRYLIKTRGQQVTLSCSPISGHRSVSWYQQTPGQGLQFLFEYFSETQRNKGNFPGRFSGRQFSNSRSEMNVSTLELGDSALYLCASRSGVDEKLFFGSGTQLSVL.

The rearrangement joins TRBV2 to TRBJ2-1, with 15 nucleotides matching TRBD2. The CDR3 is made up of 17 amino acids. Germline CDR1 and CDR2: SNHLY and FYNNEI. After removal of 4 bases from V and 1 base from J, the junction contained 2 bases not matched to a gene. The DNA for the CDR3 is TGTGCCAGCAGTGGGGGACTAGCGGGAGGTTCCTACAATGAGCAGTTCTTC. Protein: CASSGGLAGGSYNEQFF.

The rearrangement uses TRBV18 and TRBJ1-5; D is unresolved. Germline lookup yields CDR1 KGHSH and CDR2 LQKENI. V lost 3 bases, J lost 7 bases, and 10 bases lay in between. The CDR3 runs 13 residues. In DNA, the CDR3 is TGTGCCAGCTCACCCAGCCGCGGGCAGCCCCAGCATTTT. Translating it yields CASSPSRGQPQHF.

The chain uses TRBV6-6 and TRBJ1-2, with D perhaps TRBD1 (6 bases). This CDR3 region has 13 residues. The V and J ends lost 5 bases and 4 bases respectively, with 11 bases between them. Germline V gene sequence: CDR1 MNHNY, CDR2 SVGAGI (reference sequence). The CDR3 nucleotides are TGTGCCAGCAGTCGGGACACCTCCTATGGCTACACCTTC. Translated, it gives CASSRDTSYGYTF.

The chain carries TRBV5-1 and TRBJ2-2, with D perhaps matching TRBD2 (5 bases). The CDR3 covers 17 residues. Trimming removed 1 base from V and 6 bases from J, with 19 bases in between. Per germline, CDR1 SGHRS and CDR2 YFSETQ. The CDR3 bases are TGCGCCAGCAGCTTGAGCGGCGAGACCCTGGGGTCCGGGGAGCTGTTTTTT. Translation gives CASSLSGETLGSGELFF.

The chain is built from TRBV11-2 and TRBJ2-3; TRBD2 aligns across 9 bases. The CDR3 runs 15 residues. Germline V gene data show CDR1 as SGHAT and CDR2 as FQNNGV. V trimming: 4 bases; J trimming: 1 base; junction bases outside the gene matches: 3. The chain's CDR3 is CASSSRLAGTDTQYF. For the CDR3, the DNA is TGTGCCAGCAGCTCAAGACTAGCGGGCACAGATACGCAGTATTTT.

The gene calls are TRBV5-1 and TRBJ2-1, with TRBD2 matching over 12 bases. V was pared by 3 bases and J by 2 bases, with 9 bases of the junction left unmatched. CDR3 length: 18 amino acids. The V gene's germline CDR1 is SGHRS and CDR2 YFSETQ. CDR3 residues: CASSYGLAGGRAYNEQFF. CDR3 bases: TGCGCCAGCAGCTATGGGCTAGCGGGAGGGCGGGCCTACAATGAGCAGTTCTTC.

As to this clone: Additional DNA sequences in this sample encode the identical CDR3. V is TRBV6-5 and J is TRBJ1-5, with D possibly being TRBD1 (5 bases). Germline V gene data show CDR1 as MNHEY and CDR2 as SVGAGI. V lost 0 bases to trimming and J lost 7 bases, with 10 bases between them. CDR3 length equals 14 residues. CDR3 DNA sequence: TGTGCCAGCAGTTACTCTAGGGGCGGACAGCCCCAGCATTTT. Its translation is CASSYSRGGQPQHF.

V and J are TRBV7-9 and TRBJ1-2; 7 nucleotides align to TRBD1. The CDR3 sequence is 13 residues long. The V and J ends lost 3 bases and 7 bases, in that order; junction bases with no gene match: 5. Germline V gene lookup returns CDR1 SEHNR and CDR2 FQNEAQ (reference sequence). The CDR3 nucleotides are TGTGCCAGCAGCTTTAGCGACAGGGCTGGCTACACCTTC. It encodes CASSFSDRAGYTF.

With regard to this clone: Other DNA sequences of this sample code for an identical CDR3. This chain joins TRBV5-4 and TRBJ1-1; a weak D match, TRBD1 (6 bases). Germline V lookup: CDR1 SGHNT, CDR2 YYREEE (reference sequence). The CDR3 has 15 amino acids. Trimming cost V 3 bases and J 4 bases, with 16 bases left between them. CDR3 in DNA: TGTGCCAGCAGCTCGGGGACGGGGGCAGGCACTGAAGCTTTCTTT. It yields the protein CASSSGTGAGTEAFF.

V is TRBV4-1 and J is TRBJ2-6, with unresolved D. V lost 1 base to trimming and J lost 0 bases, with 13 bases between them. Germline CDR1 is MGHRA and CDR2 is YSYEKL. CDR3 length equals 18 residues. The CDR3 nucleotides read TGCGCCAGCAGCCAAGCTGCCGGCCTCAGCTCTGGGGCCAACGTCCTGACTTTC. It encodes CASSQAAGLSSGANVLTF.

The chain links TRBV5-1 to TRBJ2-2; the match to TRBD1 covers 10 bases. V was clipped by 2 bases and J by 6 bases; unmatched bases: 4. CDR1 and CDR2 from the germline V gene are SGHRS and YFSETQ. The CDR3 has 15 amino acids. The DNA of the CDR3 is TGCGCCAGCAGCTTACCGGGACAGGGGTCCGGGGAGCTGTTTTTT. Its translation: CASSLPGQGSGELFF. The complete variable domain, with remaining parts taken from reference TRBV5-1 and TRBJ2-2, reads KAGVTQTPRYLIKTRGQQVTLSCSPISGHRSVSWYQQTPGQGLQFLFEYFSETQRNKGNFPGRFSGRQFSNSRSEMNVSTLELGDSALYLCASSLPGQGSGELFFGEGSRLTVL.

The chain combines TRBV9 with TRBJ2-1; 7 nucleotides align to TRBD1. Germline values: CDR1 SGDLS, CDR2 YYNGEE. Unmatched junction bases numbered 4, after V lost 0 bases and J lost 4 bases. There are 15 residues in the CDR3. CDR3: CASSVDQGVYNEQFF. As DNA, the CDR3 is TGTGCCAGCAGCGTAGATCAGGGGGTTTACAATGAGCAGTTCTTC.

The chain uses TRBV5-4 and TRBJ1-2; D may be TRBD1 (5 bases). Looked up from germline, CDR1 is SGHNT and CDR2 is YYREEE (reference sequence). CDR3 length equals 16 residues. Trimming left V 4 bases short and J 2 bases short, with 18 bases between. The CDR3 coding sequence is TGTGCCAGCAGCGGGGCCCCCTCAGGCTCCAACTATGGCTACACCTTC. Translating gives CASSGAPSGSNYGYTF.

The chain joins TRBV5-1 to TRBJ1-3; a weak D match, TRBD1 (5 bases). Looked up from germline, CDR1 is SGHRS and CDR2 is YFSETQ. V was cut by 0 bases and J by 0 bases, with 16 bases left in between. This CDR3 has 18 amino acids. The CDR3 nucleotides are TGCGCCAGCAGCTTGGTTCCCGGGGGTTCGTTCTCTGGAAACACCATATATTTT. Encoded protein: CASSLVPGGSFSGNTIYF.

Concerning this clone: Different DNA sequences within this sample yield the same CDR3. The V gene is TRBV6-6, the J gene TRBJ1-2; D remains ambiguous. Trimming pared 6 bases from V and 6 bases from J, leaving 5 bases between. Germline CDR1 reads MNHNY; CDR2 reads SVGAGI (reference sequence). The CDR3 is 10 residues long. This chain's CDR3 is CASRGDGYTF. Here the CDR3 DNA reads TGTGCCAGCAGAGGTGATGGCTACACCTTC.